This T cell receptor (beta chain) appears in the sequencing data of a study of Tregs in tolerant kidney transplant recipients. Background on the study: The nonmyeloablative bone marrow transplants came from related graft donors, with transient mixed chimerism. Study results and caveats: Some patients' samples used different primers over time, so nucleotide sequences weren't comparable. No direct test of biological reproducibility was done here.

Trimming took 1 base from V and 9 from J, leaving 10 bases between them. CDR3 length: 13 residues. The germline V gene has CDR1 SGHDN and CDR2 FVKESK. CD4+CD25+CD127- Tregs, CD4+CD25- non-Tregs, CD4 and CD8 cells were sorted. For this clone: Antigen unknown.

Generated by immunoSEQ multiplex PCR, the TCRdb table keeps only in-frame clones and is missing some. The sample consists of approximately 67,000 clones, 80% to 95% of them appearing once. The TCR was taken from a human donor who received a combined kidney and bone marrow transplant. V is TRBV14 and J is TRBJ2-1; D remains ambiguous. This sample comprised CD8+ T cells from blood, obtained before the transplant. The chain's CDR3 is CASSQVGSSEQFF. CDR3 sequence (DNA): TGTGCCAGCAGCCAAGTCGGGTCAAGTGAGCAGTTCTTC.